These T cell receptor beta chains were read from a single sample in a study of regulatory T cells in long-lasting Graves disease. In TCRdb, the multiplex PCR reads were re-called with MiXCR into one record per CDR3 protein. Here the sample spans about 440,000 distinct CDR3 sequences, about 15% being singletons. This sample also appeared in a second study, on T cells in Graves' hyperthyroidism and ophthalmopathy.

The source was peripheral blood mononuclear cells (PBMCs), collected at new diagnosis, from a patient treated with antithyroid drugs. The receptor set was obtained from a woman younger than 30 with Graves disease. Both conserved end residues are trimmed from each CDR3. Each record gives: D gene, V gene, J gene, CDR3 protein. The D gene is left open where the match is weak.

d_call: .; v_call: TRBV2; j_call: TRBJ1-1; cdr3_aa: ASSGGFAF
d_call: .; v_call: TRBV7-2; j_call: TRBJ1-3; cdr3_aa: ASSRPNSFGNTIY
d_call: .; v_call: TRBV7-9; j_call: TRBJ2-7; cdr3_aa: ASSPSNREEQY
d_call: .; v_call: TRBV11-1; j_call: TRBJ2-1; cdr3_aa: ASSPLGGREYNEQF
d_call: TRBD1; v_call: TRBV7-3; j_call: TRBJ1-1; cdr3_aa: ASSPRTGVDTEAF
d_call: TRBD2; v_call: TRBV6-1; j_call: TRBJ2-7; cdr3_aa: ASKTSGTYEQY
d_call: TRBD1; v_call: TRBV7-2; j_call: TRBJ2-1; cdr3_aa: ASSLAAGGVEQF
d_call: TRBD1; v_call: TRBV6-5; j_call: TRBJ1-1; cdr3_aa: ASSYPGRQGRPEAF
d_call: .; v_call: TRBV28; j_call: TRBJ1-4; cdr3_aa: ASSLLGVEKLF
d_call: .; v_call: TRBV11-2; j_call: TRBJ2-7; cdr3_aa: ASSPDGAGEQY
d_call: .; v_call: TRBV10-3; j_call: TRBJ2-1; cdr3_aa: AISERDEQF
d_call: .; v_call: TRBV20-1; j_call: TRBJ1-1; cdr3_aa: SAREKLMNTEAF
d_call: TRBD1; v_call: TRBV3-1; j_call: TRBJ1-2; cdr3_aa: ASSRTGGKNYGYT
d_call: TRBD1; v_call: TRBV11-2; j_call: TRBJ2-7; cdr3_aa: ASSLVTGVTYEQY
d_call: .; v_call: TRBV15; j_call: TRBJ1-1; cdr3_aa: ATSRDIRQGEAF
d_call: .; v_call: TRBV11-1; j_call: TRBJ2-4; cdr3_aa: ASSHSGSKNIQY
d_call: .; v_call: TRBV28; j_call: TRBJ1-1; cdr3_aa: ASSAGRENTEAF
d_call: TRBD1; v_call: TRBV5-4; j_call: TRBJ1-1; cdr3_aa: ASSLQGEITEAF
d_call: .; v_call: TRBV28; j_call: TRBJ2-7; cdr3_aa: ASSASGTIEQY
d_call: .; v_call: TRBV20-1; j_call: TRBJ2-3; cdr3_aa: RPLDATQY
d_call: .; v_call: TRBV10-3; j_call: TRBJ2-3; cdr3_aa: AISEERTSTDTQY
d_call: .; v_call: TRBV28; j_call: TRBJ1-6; cdr3_aa: ASRRSVGSPLH
d_call: TRBD1; v_call: TRBV5-1; j_call: TRBJ1-4; cdr3_aa: ASSARTGIHNEKLF
d_call: TRBD2; v_call: TRBV4-2; j_call: TRBJ2-7; cdr3_aa: ASSPRTSGSLSYEQY
d_call: TRBD2; v_call: TRBV2; j_call: TRBJ2-1; cdr3_aa: ASRRLAGGGGDEQF
d_call: TRBD1; v_call: TRBV12-3/TRBV12-4; j_call: TRBJ1-5; cdr3_aa: ASRSDREPNQPQH
d_call: .; v_call: TRBV7-2; j_call: TRBJ2-7; cdr3_aa: ASSPPQLAYEQY
d_call: .; v_call: TRBV9; j_call: TRBJ1-6; cdr3_aa: ARSYRYDGSPLH
d_call: TRBD2; v_call: TRBV12-3/TRBV12-4; j_call: TRBJ2-3; cdr3_aa: ASSLSDGTSSDTQY
d_call: .; v_call: TRBV11-2; j_call: TRBJ2-7; cdr3_aa: ASSPEGQLTSYEQY
d_call: .; v_call: TRBV11-3; j_call: TRBJ2-1; cdr3_aa: ASSPPGQYNEQF
d_call: .; v_call: TRBV29-1; j_call: TRBJ1-1; cdr3_aa: SVAREDTEAF
d_call: .; v_call: TRBV28; j_call: TRBJ2-7; cdr3_aa: ASSFLPGRGSTYEQY
d_call: .; v_call: TRBV2; j_call: TRBJ2-1; cdr3_aa: ASRVGRTYNEQF
d_call: .; v_call: TRBV12-3/TRBV12-4; j_call: TRBJ2-5; cdr3_aa: ASTPQAGNQETQY
d_call: TRBD1; v_call: TRBV12-3/TRBV12-4; j_call: TRBJ2-2; cdr3_aa: ASSPTWTGVLRNTGELF
d_call: TRBD1; v_call: TRBV12-3/TRBV12-4; j_call: TRBJ2-6; cdr3_aa: ASTKGQGVFAGANVLT
d_call: .; v_call: TRBV7-9; j_call: TRBJ2-7; cdr3_aa: ASTPGTQGGYEQY
d_call: .; v_call: TRBV5-1; j_call: TRBJ1-1; cdr3_aa: ASSLAATLEAF
d_call: TRBD2; v_call: TRBV20-1; j_call: TRBJ2-1; cdr3_aa: SARRLAGGGIYEQF
d_call: .; v_call: TRBV7-2; j_call: TRBJ1-1; cdr3_aa: ASSYAYRVRGNTEAF
d_call: TRBD1; v_call: TRBV7-2; j_call: TRBJ1-6; cdr3_aa: ASRNKKGQDFGSPLH
d_call: TRBD1; v_call: TRBV28; j_call: TRBJ2-7; cdr3_aa: ASSEPGTGSYEQY
d_call: TRBD2; v_call: TRBV15; j_call: TRBJ2-1; cdr3_aa: ATRTAGGPSEQF
d_call: .; v_call: TRBV27; j_call: TRBJ1-6; cdr3_aa: ASSSVYNSPLH
d_call: TRBD1; v_call: TRBV6-1; j_call: TRBJ2-7; cdr3_aa: ASRPGGNFGEQY
d_call: TRBD1; v_call: TRBV4-2; j_call: TRBJ1-5; cdr3_aa: ASSQDDRDQPQH
d_call: .; v_call: TRBV7-9; j_call: TRBJ2-5; cdr3_aa: ASSLMVGQETQY
d_call: TRBD2; v_call: TRBV2; j_call: TRBJ2-4; cdr3_aa: ASSGHILAGGQGNIQY
d_call: TRBD2; v_call: TRBV7-8; j_call: TRBJ2-1; cdr3_aa: ASSLAGGSEQF
d_call: .; v_call: TRBV6-1; j_call: TRBJ2-3; cdr3_aa: ASTPGGAQWGDTQY
d_call: .; v_call: TRBV6-2/TRBV6-3; j_call: TRBJ2-5; cdr3_aa: ASSYAWQTKETQY
d_call: TRBD2; v_call: TRBV29-1; j_call: TRBJ2-7; cdr3_aa: SVGFGTSGRIKQY
d_call: .; v_call: TRBV13; j_call: TRBJ2-3; cdr3_aa: ASSLLEADTQY
d_call: .; v_call: TRBV29-1; j_call: TRBJ1-2; cdr3_aa: SVAHSNYGYT
d_call: .; v_call: TRBV9; j_call: TRBJ1-6; cdr3_aa: ASSADSNSPLH